Listed below are T cell receptor beta chains from one sample, sequenced in a study of shared T cell receptors in the human thymus. Some clones are missing from TCRdb's copy, which holds only in-frame ones; the method was immunoSEQ multiplex PCR. The data show 550,000 to 800,000 clones, 80% to 90% seen once. The sample also formed part of further work on human thymus T cells.

The sequenced sample consisted of thymocytes. These receptors originate from a girl under three years old with a congenital heart defect. The CDR3 runs from the conserved cysteine through the conserved F or W. A D gene is named only where the DNA matches it firmly. The listing skips clone size in some rows; elsewhere it reads once, few, many or a size class.

cdr3_aa,cdr3_nt,j_call,clone_size,v_call,d_call
CASSLGGGQGQSGYGYTF,TGTGCCAGCAGCTTAGGGGGGGGACAGGGGCAGTCCGGCTATGGCTACACCTTC,TRBJ1-2,once,TRBV7-4,TRBD1
CASSLRGTANTNYGYTF,TGTGCCAGCTCACTCAGAGGGACAGCTAACACCAACTATGGCTACACCTTC,TRBJ1-2,-,TRBV18,TRBD1
CASSLWAAGGTDTQYF,TGTGCCAGCAGTTTATGGGCAGCGGGGGGTACAGATACGCAGTATTTT,TRBJ2-3,-,TRBV27,TRBD2
CASSEGRADGYTF,TGTGCCAGCAGTGAAGGCAGGGCCGATGGCTACACCTTC,TRBJ1-2,-,TRBV6-1,-
CSVDLRGLYGYTF,TGCAGCGTTGATTTACGGGGGTTATATGGCTACACCTTC,TRBJ1-2,-,TRBV29-1,-
CASKVGGLAYEQYF,TGTGCCAGCAAAGTCGGGGGGCTCGCCTACGAGCAGTACTTC,TRBJ2-7,-,TRBV6-1,-
CASSESGRSVSDTQYF,TGCGCCAGCAGTGAGTCCGGTAGGAGTGTTTCAGATACGCAGTATTTT,TRBJ2-3,-,TRBV10-2,-
CASSLEALGLAEQFF,TGTGCCAGCAGTTTAGAGGCTTTGGGGCTAGCGGAGCAGTTCTTC,TRBJ2-1,-,TRBV28,-
CASSAQVSLSYGYTF,TGTGCCAGCAGTGCCCAGGTCTCCCTCTCCTATGGCTACACCTTC,TRBJ1-2,-,TRBV6-5,-
CASSSLLGQGNEQFF,TGTGCCAGCAGCTCCCTTTTAGGCCAGGGCAATGAGCAGTTCTTC,TRBJ2-1,-,TRBV7-6,-
CASSFFYLPGDGELFF,TGTGCCAGCAGTTTTTTCTACCTGCCGGGGGACGGGGAGCTGTTTTTT,TRBJ2-2,-,TRBV27,-
CASSWATSAFSDTQYF,TGCGCCAGCAGCTGGGCGACTAGCGCGTTCTCAGATACGCAGTATTTT,TRBJ2-3,-,TRBV4-3,TRBD2
CASNLRGADNEQFF,TGTGCCAGCAATTTGCGGGGGGCGGACAATGAGCAGTTCTTC,TRBJ2-1,-,TRBV6-1,TRBD2
CASKSGAGETYNEQFF,TGTGCCAGCAAATCGGGTGCGGGAGAAACCTACAATGAGCAGTTCTTC,TRBJ2-1,-,TRBV5-4,TRBD2
CASSCPGTGAANEKLFF,TGCGCCAGCAGCTGTCCCGGGACAGGGGCAGCTAATGAAAAACTGTTTTTT,TRBJ1-4,-,TRBV5-1,TRBD1
CASSQEWDRQTYEQYF,TGTGCCAGCAGCCAAGAATGGGACAGACAAACCTACGAGCAGTACTTC,TRBJ2-7,-,TRBV4-2,TRBD1
CASSYYGGWDTEAFF,TGTGCCAGCAGCTATTACGGAGGTTGGGACACTGAAGCTTTCTTT,TRBJ1-1,-,TRBV7-6,-
CASSSFLSFRAYTEAFF,TGTGCCAGCAGCTCGTTCCTCTCGTTCAGGGCATACACTGAAGCTTTCTTT,TRBJ1-1,-,TRBV7-9,-
CASSQDKQRGAQETQYF,TGCGCCAGCAGCCAAGATAAGCAGCGGGGGGCACAAGAGACCCAGTACTTC,TRBJ2-5,-,TRBV4-3,TRBD2
CASSLVGQGAAEQYF,TGTGCCAGCAGCTTGGTAGGACAGGGGGCGGCCGAGCAGTACTTC,TRBJ2-7,-,TRBV7-2,TRBD1
CASSRGKNTEAFF,TGTGCCAGCAGCAGGGGAAAGAACACTGAAGCTTTCTTT,TRBJ1-1,-,TRBV6-6,-
CASSYPDSGEGYEQYF,TGTGCCAGCAGTTACCCTGATTCGGGGGAGGGTTACGAGCAGTACTTC,TRBJ2-7,few,TRBV6-5,TRBD2